The T cell receptor (beta chain) described here comes from a study of shared clonotypes between healthy human individuals. General study results and limits: Clonotypes shared by all four sorted-subset donors had higher generation probabilities than non-shared clonotypes.

CD45RA+ naive and CD45RA-negative memory subsets were separated from CD4+ cells. The table lists this clone with a count of one. Its antigen is currently unknown. Every immunoSEQ plate was one replicate of a subset's evenly spread DNA. Per the study methods: ImmunoSEQ sequences covered only the junction and lacked quality scores; filtering therefore differed. TCRdb's table, derived via immunoSEQ multiplex PCR, lists solely in-frame clones and lacks some. V, J and clone size derive from that table, while D and trimming were established from the DNA sequence. The repertoire holds roughly 2 million clones, roughly 95% seen once, with 0.13% in the top ten. The origin of this receptor is a man in his late teens or twenties in good health. Sequences were obtained from naive CD4+ T cells sorted from blood. Subset reported: CD45RA+ positively selected.

DNA of the CDR3: TGCGCCAGCAGCCAAAATCCAGGGGTGAGCACTGAAGCTTTCTTT. It codes for CASSQNPGVSTEAFF. V and J are TRBV4-1 and TRBJ1-1, with D possibly being TRBD1 (6 bases). Trimming took 2 bases from V and 4 from J, leaving 14 bases between them. The germline gives CDR1 MGHRA, CDR2 YSYEKL. The CDR3 spans 15 residues.